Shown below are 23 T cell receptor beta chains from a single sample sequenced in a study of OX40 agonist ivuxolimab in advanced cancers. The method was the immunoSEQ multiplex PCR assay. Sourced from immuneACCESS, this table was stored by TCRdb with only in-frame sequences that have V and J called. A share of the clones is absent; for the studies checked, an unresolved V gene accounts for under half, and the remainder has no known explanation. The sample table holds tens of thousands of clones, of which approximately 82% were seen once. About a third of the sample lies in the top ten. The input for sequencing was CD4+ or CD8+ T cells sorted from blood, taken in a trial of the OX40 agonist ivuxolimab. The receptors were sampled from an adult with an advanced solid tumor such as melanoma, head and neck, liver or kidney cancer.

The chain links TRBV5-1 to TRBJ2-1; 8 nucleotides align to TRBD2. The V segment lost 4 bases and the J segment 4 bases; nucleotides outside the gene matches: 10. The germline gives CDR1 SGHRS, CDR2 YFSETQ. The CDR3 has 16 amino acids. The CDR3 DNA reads TGCGCCAGCAGCCCGCGAAGCGGGAGCAGATACAATGAGCAGTTCTTC. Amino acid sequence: CASSPRSGSRYNEQFF.

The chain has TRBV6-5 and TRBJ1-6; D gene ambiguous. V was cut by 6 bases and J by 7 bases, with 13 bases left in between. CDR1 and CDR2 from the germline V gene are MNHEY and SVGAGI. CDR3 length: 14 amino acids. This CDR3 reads CASRGGPQNSPLHF. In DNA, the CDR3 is TGTGCCAGCAGAGGAGGGCCTCAAAATTCACCCCTCCACTTT.

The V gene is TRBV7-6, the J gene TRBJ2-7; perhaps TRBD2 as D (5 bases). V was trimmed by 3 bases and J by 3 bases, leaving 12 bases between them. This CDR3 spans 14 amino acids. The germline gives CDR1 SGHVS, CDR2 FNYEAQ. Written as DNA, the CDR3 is TGTGCCAGCAGCTTCGGGGATTTAGGCTACGAGCAGTACTTC. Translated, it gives CASSFGDLGYEQYF.

The CDR3 nucleotides read TGCGCCAGCAGCTTGACCAACCTCCCAACGGGCATTCAGTACTTC. Its protein product is CASSLTNLPTGIQYF. The chain recombines TRBV5-1 with TRBJ2-4; the D is unclear. CDR3 length equals 15 residues. The germline V gene has CDR1 SGHRS and CDR2 YFSETQ. Trimming removed 1 base from V and 9 bases from J, with 17 bases in between.

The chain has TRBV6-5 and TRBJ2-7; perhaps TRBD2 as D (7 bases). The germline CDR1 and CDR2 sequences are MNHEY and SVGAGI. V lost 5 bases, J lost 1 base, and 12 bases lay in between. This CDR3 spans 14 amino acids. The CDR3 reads CASSGRGASYEQYF. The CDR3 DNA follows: TGTGCCAGCAGTGGGAGGGGGGCTTCCTACGAGCAGTACTTC.

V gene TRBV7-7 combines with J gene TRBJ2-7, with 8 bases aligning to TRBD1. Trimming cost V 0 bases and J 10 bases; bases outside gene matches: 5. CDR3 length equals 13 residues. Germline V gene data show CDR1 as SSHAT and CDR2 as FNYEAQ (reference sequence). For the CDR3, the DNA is TGTGCCAGCAGCTTAGCCCCGGGACAGGAACAGTACTTC. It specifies CASSLAPGQEQYF.

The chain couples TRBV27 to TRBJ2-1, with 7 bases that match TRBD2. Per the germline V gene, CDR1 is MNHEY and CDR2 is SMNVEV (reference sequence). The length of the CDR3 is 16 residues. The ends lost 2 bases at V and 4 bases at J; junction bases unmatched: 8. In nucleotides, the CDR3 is TGTGCCAGCAGTTTACGCTGGGGAGGGCCTTACAATGAGCAGTTCTTC. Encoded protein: CASSLRWGGPYNEQFF.

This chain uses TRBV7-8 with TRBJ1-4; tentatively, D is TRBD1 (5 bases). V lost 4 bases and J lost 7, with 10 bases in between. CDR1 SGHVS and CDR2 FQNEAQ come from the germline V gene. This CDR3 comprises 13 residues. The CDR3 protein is CASSSRGTEKLFF. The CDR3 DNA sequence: TGTGCCAGCAGCTCCCGGGGGACTGAAAAACTGTTTTTT.

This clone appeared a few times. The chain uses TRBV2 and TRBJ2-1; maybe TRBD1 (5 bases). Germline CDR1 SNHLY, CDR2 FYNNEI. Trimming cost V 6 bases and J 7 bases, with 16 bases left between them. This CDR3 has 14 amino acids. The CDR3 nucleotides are TGTGCCAGCAGAATGGACATGGCGTGGAATGAGCAGTTCTTC. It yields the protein CASRMDMAWNEQFF.

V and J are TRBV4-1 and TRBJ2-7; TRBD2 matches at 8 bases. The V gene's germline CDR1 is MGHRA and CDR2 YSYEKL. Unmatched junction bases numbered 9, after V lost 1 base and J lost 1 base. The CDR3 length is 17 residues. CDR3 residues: CASSQAPTSGPSYEQYF. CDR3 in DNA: TGCGCCAGCAGCCAAGCCCCTACTAGCGGCCCATCCTACGAGCAGTACTTC.

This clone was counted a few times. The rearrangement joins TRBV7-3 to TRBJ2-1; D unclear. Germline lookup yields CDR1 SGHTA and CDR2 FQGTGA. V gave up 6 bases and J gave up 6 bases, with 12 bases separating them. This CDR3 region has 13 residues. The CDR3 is CASSYSGGNEQFF. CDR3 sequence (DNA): TGTGCCAGCAGTTACTCGGGTGGCAATGAGCAGTTCTTC.

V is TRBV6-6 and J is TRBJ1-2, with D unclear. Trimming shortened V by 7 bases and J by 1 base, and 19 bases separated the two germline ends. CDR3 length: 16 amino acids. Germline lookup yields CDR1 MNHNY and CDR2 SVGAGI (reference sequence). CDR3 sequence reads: CASTGGVIGFNYGYTF. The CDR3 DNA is TGTGCCAGCACCGGTGGAGTCATTGGTTTTAACTATGGCTACACCTTC.

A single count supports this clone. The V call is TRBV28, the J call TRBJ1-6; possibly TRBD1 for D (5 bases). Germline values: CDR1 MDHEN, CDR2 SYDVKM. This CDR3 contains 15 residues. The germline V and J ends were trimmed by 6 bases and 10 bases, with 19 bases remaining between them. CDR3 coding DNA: TGTGCCAGCAGACCCCCGGGACCGGCAGGATCACCCCTCCACTTT. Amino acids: CASRPPGPAGSPLHF.

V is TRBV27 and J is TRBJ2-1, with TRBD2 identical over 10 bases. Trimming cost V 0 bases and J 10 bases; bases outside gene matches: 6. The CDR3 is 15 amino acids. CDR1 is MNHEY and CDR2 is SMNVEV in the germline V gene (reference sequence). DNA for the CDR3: TGTGCCAGCAGTTTATCCCTAGCGGGAGTGAGGGAGCAGTTCTTC. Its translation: CASSLSLAGVREQFF.

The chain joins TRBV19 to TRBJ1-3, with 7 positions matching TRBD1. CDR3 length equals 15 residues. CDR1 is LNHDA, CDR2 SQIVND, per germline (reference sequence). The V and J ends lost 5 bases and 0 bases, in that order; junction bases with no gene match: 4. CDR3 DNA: TGTGCCAGTAGTTACAGGGGAAGCTCTGGAAACACCATATATTTT. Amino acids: CASSYRGSSGNTIYF.

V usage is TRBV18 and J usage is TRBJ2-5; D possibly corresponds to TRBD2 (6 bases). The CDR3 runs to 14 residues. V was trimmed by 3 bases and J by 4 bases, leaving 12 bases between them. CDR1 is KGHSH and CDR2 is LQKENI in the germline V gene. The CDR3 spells CASSPGLPRETQYF. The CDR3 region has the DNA TGTGCCAGCTCACCGGGACTCCCTCGAGAGACCCAGTACTTC.

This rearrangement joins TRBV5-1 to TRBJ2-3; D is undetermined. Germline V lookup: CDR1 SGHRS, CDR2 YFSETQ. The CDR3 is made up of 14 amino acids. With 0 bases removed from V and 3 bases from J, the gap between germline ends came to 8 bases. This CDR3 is CASSLEAATDTQYF. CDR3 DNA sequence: TGCGCCAGCAGCTTGGAGGCAGCTACAGATACGCAGTATTTT.

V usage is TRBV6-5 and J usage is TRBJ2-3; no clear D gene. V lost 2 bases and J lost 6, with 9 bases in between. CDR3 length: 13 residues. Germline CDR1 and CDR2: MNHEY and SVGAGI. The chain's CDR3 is CASSYRVSDTQYF. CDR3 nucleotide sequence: TGTGCCAGCAGTTACAGGGTTAGTGATACGCAGTATTTT.

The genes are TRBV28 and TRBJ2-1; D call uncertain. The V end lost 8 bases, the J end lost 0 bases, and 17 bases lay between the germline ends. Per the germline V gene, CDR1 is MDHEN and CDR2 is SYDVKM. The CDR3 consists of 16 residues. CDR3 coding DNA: TGTGCCAGCGTGCCGACTGGGCCTAGCTCCTACAATGAGCAGTTCTTC. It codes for CASVPTGPSSYNEQFF.

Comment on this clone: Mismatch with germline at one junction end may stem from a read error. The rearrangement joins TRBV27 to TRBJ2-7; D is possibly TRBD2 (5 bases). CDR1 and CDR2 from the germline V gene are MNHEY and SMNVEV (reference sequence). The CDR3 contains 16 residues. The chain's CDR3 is CASSLSVGSETYEQYF. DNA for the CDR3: TGTGCCAGCAGTCTATCCGTTGGTAGCGAAACCTACGAGCAGTACTTC.

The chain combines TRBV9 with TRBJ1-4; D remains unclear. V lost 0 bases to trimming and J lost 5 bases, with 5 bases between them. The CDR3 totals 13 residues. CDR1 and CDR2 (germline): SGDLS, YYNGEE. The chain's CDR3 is CASSVGSNEKLFF. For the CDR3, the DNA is TGTGCCAGCAGCGTAGGTTCCAATGAAAAACTGTTTTTT.

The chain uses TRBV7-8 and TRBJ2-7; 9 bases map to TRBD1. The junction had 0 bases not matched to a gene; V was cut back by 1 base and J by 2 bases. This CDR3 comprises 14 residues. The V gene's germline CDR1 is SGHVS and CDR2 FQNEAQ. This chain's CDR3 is CASSLGQGAYEQYF. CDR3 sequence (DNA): TGTGCCAGCAGCTTAGGACAGGGGGCCTACGAGCAGTACTTC.

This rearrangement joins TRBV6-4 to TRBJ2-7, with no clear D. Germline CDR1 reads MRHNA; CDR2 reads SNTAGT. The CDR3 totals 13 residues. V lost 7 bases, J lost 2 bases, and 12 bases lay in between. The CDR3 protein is CASKTKEPYEQYF. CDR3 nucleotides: TGTGCCAGCAAAACAAAGGAGCCCTACGAGCAGTACTTC.